This is a list of T cell receptor beta chains from one sample in a study of T cells expressing NK-cell markers. TCRdb re-called the 5' RACE reads and gives one entry per CDR3 protein, without DNA. Its table records 300,000 to 450,000 distinct CDR3 sequences. The sample consisted of blood T cells: a sorted CD56 or NKG2C T cell subset, CD4+ or CD8+ T cells, or bulk PBMC T cells (not recorded which). The receptors derive from a man aged 18 to 69 in good health. Each CDR3 is given with its conserved first and last residue.

>TRBJ2-7|TRBV10-3|14
CAISLGLAGGEQYF
>TRBJ2-3|TRBV28|17
CASKGQGAQERTDTQYF
>TRBJ2-3|TRBV12-3/TRBV12-4|15
CASSSQGAIGPAQYF
>TRBJ2-7|TRBV20-1|15
CSASDLRTGGYEQYF
>TRBJ2-3|TRBV29-1|14
CSVFVRQGADTQYF
>TRBJ1-4|TRBV5-1|14
CASSHGRSREKLFF
>TRBJ1-1|TRBV14|14
CASSHRDPRTEAFF
>TRBJ2-2|TRBV2|16
CASSGLAGWGTGELFF
>TRBJ1-2|TRBV2|14
CASSRIQAYYGYTF
>TRBJ1-5|TRBV7-4|13
CASPRQRNQPQHF
>TRBJ2-1|TRBV4-1|15
CASSRPDREGNEQFF
>TRBJ2-3|TRBV20-1|15
CSAGTRQSGTDTQYF
>TRBJ2-5|TRBV5-1|18
CASSHGSGGALLEETQYF
>TRBJ2-6|TRBV6-5|16
CASSNRQGTGANVLTF
>TRBJ1-1|TRBV5-1|15
CASSFGQAEGTEAFF
>TRBJ2-7|TRBV10-3|11
CAIAQAYEQYF
>TRBJ2-1|TRBV5-1|16
CASRPGTSGYYNEQFF
>TRBJ2-7|TRBV12-3/TRBV12-4|16
CASSFALRADHYEQYF
>TRBJ2-7|TRBV4-2|14
CASSQAALNYEQYF
>TRBJ1-1|TRBV29-1|13
CSVESYRGTEAFF
>TRBJ2-5|TRBV11-2|14
CASRKRTGQETQYF
>TRBJ2-1|TRBV7-2|16
CASSLRGTGIYNEQFF
>TRBJ1-3|TRBV5-4|15
CASSFGTGYGNTIYF
>TRBJ2-7|TRBV7-9|14
CASSLVGPKWVQYF
>TRBJ1-4|TRBV7-2|15
CASSLRGGSNEKLFF